This T cell receptor beta chain originates from a study of cytomegalovirus exposure and HLA in healthy donors. Findings and limits, study-wide: For presence/absence analyses, sequencing depth was assumed to be roughly uniform across donors.

Concerning this clone: Its antigen is unidentified.

Trimming left V 6 bases short and J 2 bases short, with 10 bases between. Germline V gives CDR1 LNHNV, CDR2 YYDKDF (reference sequence). This CDR3 has 14 amino acids. Primers included in the PCR were 60 Vbeta and 13 Jbeta primers. Assay used: immunoSEQ multiplex PCR; TCRdb lists only in-frame clones, some missing. The table shows some 130,000 clones, with 75% to 85% occurring only once. Sequencing was performed on PBMCs. This receptor was identified in a man aged 35 to 55 in good health and CMV-seronegative. V is TRBV15 and J is TRBJ1-4; no reliable D call. CDR3: CATRLAGTNEKLFF. Here the CDR3 DNA reads TGTGCCACCAGACTGGCGGGTACTAATGAAAAACTGTTTTTT. Supplemented by reference TRBV15 and TRBJ1-4, the full variable domain reads DAMVIQNPRYQVTQFGKPVTLSCSQTLNHNVMYWYQQKSSQAPKLLFHYYDKDFNNEADTPDNFQSRRPNTSFCFLDIRSPGLGDTAMYLCATRLAGTNEKLFFGSGTQLSVL.